Sequencing of this T cell receptor (beta chain) was carried out in a study of technical replicates of blood from a few donors. CDR3 length equals 15 residues. CDR1 and CDR2 (germline): MGHDK, SYGVNS. The V gene end was trimmed by 5 bases and the J gene end by 3 bases; junction bases not matched to a gene: 10. TCRdb's copy holds only in-frame clones and misses some; the assay was immunoSEQ multiplex PCR. Found here are 65,000 to 80,000 clones, almost 99% of them singletons; the top ten hold roughly 0.2%. The material sequenced was T cells isolated from PBMCs. The chain combines TRBV25-1 with TRBJ2-7, with 7 bases aligning to TRBD1. The origin of this receptor is a human donor in good health. The CDR3 DNA is TGTGCCAGCAGTTTTTCGACAGGGCCAAGCTACGAGCAGTACTTC. This codes for CASSFSTGPSYEQYF.